Below are 27 T cell receptor beta chains sequenced from a single sample in a study of post-analysis software for immune sequencing data. Their target antigens are unknown. Every TCR beta cDNA library bore unique molecular identifiers. TCRdb used MiXCR to reprocess the PCR reads, holding one entry per CDR3 protein. The sample has roughly 730,000 distinct CDR3 sequences, about 27% seen once. Whole-study findings and limits: Comparison of patients with controls showed 5 or 6 TRBV segments more frequent in patients, TRBV5-6, TRBV5-1 and TRBV20-1 among them.

The sample comprised blood. Receptors originate from a girl between 5 and 17 years old with multiple sclerosis.

This chain connects TRBV9 to TRBJ2-1; 7 bases are a match to TRBD2. CDR1 is SGDLS and CDR2 is YYNGEE in the germline V gene. The CDR3 is 16 residues long. Trimming at V came to 4 bases and at J to 7 bases, leaving 14 bases not matched to a gene. CDR3 in DNA: TGTGCCAGCAGCCAAACCAGCGGGAACGGCAGGAATGAGCAGTTCTTC. This codes for CASSQTSGNGRNEQFF.

This clonotype came up a few times. The rearrangement links TRBV5-1 to TRBJ2-5; tentative D call: TRBD2 (5 bases). V lost 4 bases and J lost 3, with 13 bases in between. The CDR3 is 14 amino acids. CDR1 SGHRS and CDR2 YFSETQ come from the germline V gene. CDR3 region: CASSRISREETQYF. DNA of the CDR3: TGCGCCAGCAGCCGTATTTCGCGGGAAGAGACCCAGTACTTC.

The CDR3 region is CSARARGNEKLFF. In DNA, the CDR3 is TGCAGTGCTAGAGCCCGGGGGAATGAAAAACTGTTTTTT. V gene TRBV20-1 combines with J gene TRBJ1-4; D perhaps matches TRBD1 (5 bases). The V gene lost 1 base and the J gene lost 5 bases, with 8 bases spanning the gap. The CDR3 spans 13 residues. The germline CDR1 and CDR2 sequences are DFQATT and SNEGSKA (reference sequence).

This clonotype was detected ten times or more. CDR3 bases: TGTGCCAGCCGGGACAGGGAGTTATACGAGCAGTACTTC. Translating gives CASRDRELYEQYF. This chain links TRBV28 with TRBJ2-7, with TRBD1 matching 9 bases. The CDR3 has 13 residues. J was trimmed by 4 bases and V by 8 bases; bases with no gene match: 6. Germline values: CDR1 MDHEN, CDR2 SYDVKM.

J is TRBJ2-1 and V is TRBV6-1; 9 bases are a match to TRBD2. There are 16 residues in the CDR3. Germline V CDR1 and CDR2: MNHNS, SASEGT. The V and J ends lost 6 bases and 6 bases, in that order; junction bases with no gene match: 12. CDR3 protein: CASSSSSTSGINEQFF. The CDR3 DNA is TGTGCCAGCAGCTCGTCGTCGACTAGCGGTATCAATGAGCAGTTCTTC.

DNA for the CDR3: TGTGCCAGCAGCTTAGTGGCCCAGGCCTACGAGCAGTACTTC. Amino acid sequence: CASSLVAQAYEQYF. This sequence joins TRBV11-2 and TRBJ2-7, with D hard to call. This CDR3 region has 14 residues. V lost 1 base to trimming and J lost 2 bases, with 9 bases between them. The germline gives CDR1 SGHAT, CDR2 FQNNGV.

V and J are TRBV2 and TRBJ2-5; D is undetermined. V shed 1 base and J shed 0 bases, with 9 bases lying between them. In germline, CDR1 is SNHLY, CDR2 FYNNEI. CDR3 length: 15 residues. The CDR3 DNA reads as TGTGCCAGCAGTGAAGTCTGGCCGGACCAAGAGACCCAGTACTTC. Protein product: CASSEVWPDQETQYF.

This clonotype turned up a few times. The V and J genes are TRBV4-3 and TRBJ2-1; 13 bases line up with TRBD2. The V gene's germline CDR1 is LGHNA and CDR2 YSLEER. The CDR3 is made up of 20 amino acids. The ends lost 0 bases at V and 0 bases at J; junction bases unmatched: 8. The CDR3 DNA reads as TGCGCCAGCAGCCAAGATCTCACTAGCGGGAGGGCCGTCTCCTACAATGAGCAGTTCTTC. Translation: CASSQDLTSGRAVSYNEQFF.

This clonotype was found a few times. The rearrangement joins TRBV20-1 to TRBJ1-2; 9 nucleotides line up with TRBD1. CDR3 length: 15 residues. Germline V gene sequence: CDR1 DFQATT, CDR2 SNEGSKA (reference sequence). The V and J ends lost 6 bases and 7 bases, in that order; junction bases with no gene match: 15. The CDR3: CSAPAAGQGYGGYTF. CDR3 nucleotide sequence: TGCAGTGCCCCGGCCGCGGGACAGGGATACGGTGGCTACACCTTC.

The chain uses TRBV20-1 and TRBJ2-7; D possibly corresponds to TRBD1 (5 bases). Germline V gives CDR1 DFQATT, CDR2 SNEGSKA (reference sequence). The ends were cut back, 0 bases at V and 0 bases at J, with 12 bases in the middle. The CDR3 has 15 amino acids. The CDR3 DNA reads as TGCAGTGCTAGAGATCAAGTGACAGCCTCCTACGAGCAGTACTTC. Translation: CSARDQVTASYEQYF.

The chain couples TRBV10-3 to TRBJ2-3; 7 bases agree with TRBD1. This CDR3 region has 15 residues. After removal of 10 bases from V and 0 bases from J, the junction contained 10 bases not matched to a gene. The germline CDR1 and CDR2 sequences are ENHRY and SYGVKD. For the CDR3, the DNA is TGTGCCACCTTGGGGACAGTCAAAAGCACAGATACGCAGTATTTT. It codes for CATLGTVKSTDTQYF.

The chain has TRBV4-2 and TRBJ2-3; possibly TRBD2 for D (6 bases). Trimming took off 0 bases at V and 0 bases at J, with 13 bases between the two ends. Germline V gives CDR1 LGHNA, CDR2 YNFKEQ. The length of the CDR3 is 17 residues. For the CDR3, the DNA is TGTGCCAGCAGCCAAGAGTTTCTCGCGGGGAGCACAGATACGCAGTATTTT. It is translated as CASSQEFLAGSTDTQYF.

The chain couples TRBV20-1 to TRBJ2-1; 10 bases agree with TRBD2. V lost 0 bases, J lost 0 bases, and 11 bases stayed unmatched. This CDR3 is 19 amino acids long. Germline CDR1 reads DFQATT; CDR2 reads SNEGSKA (reference sequence). CDR3 region: CSARDAAGGPLGSYNEQFF. DNA for the CDR3: TGCAGTGCTAGAGATGCAGCGGGGGGGCCCTTGGGCTCCTACAATGAGCAGTTCTTC.

This clonotype was detected only a few times. The V gene is TRBV12-3 or TRBV12-4, the J gene TRBJ1-1, with 7 bases aligning to TRBD1. The CDR3 consists of 14 residues. With 3 bases clipped from V and 5 bases from J, the junction kept 6 bases outside the gene matches. This CDR3 reads CASSFGAGGTEAFF. Written as DNA, the CDR3 is TGTGCCAGCAGTTTCGGGGCAGGGGGGACTGAAGCTTTCTTT.

This chain links TRBV12-3 or TRBV12-4 with TRBJ2-3; no clear D. The CDR3 length is 15 residues. Trimming shortened V by 2 bases and J by 1 base, and 10 bases separated the two germline ends. CDR3 DNA sequence: TGTGCCAGCAGTTTAACCCAGGTGGGCACAGATACGCAGTATTTT. Amino acid sequence: CASSLTQVGTDTQYF.

The V gene is TRBV7-2, the J gene TRBJ2-7; D perhaps matches TRBD2 (6 bases). There are 14 residues in the CDR3. Deletions cut 2 bases from V and 5 bases from J, with 13 bases between. CDR1 SGHTA and CDR2 FQGNSA come from the germline V gene. CDR3 in amino acids: CASSLIGSRDEQYF. CDR3 nucleotides: TGTGCCAGCAGCTTAATCGGGAGTAGGGACGAGCAGTACTTC.

This clonotype was counted a few times. The J gene is TRBJ1-1, the V gene TRBV5-5; perhaps TRBD1 as D (5 bases). Germline CDR1 and CDR2: SGHKS and YYEKEE (reference sequence). The CDR3 loop spans 14 amino acids. V gave up 0 bases and J gave up 4 bases, with 10 bases separating them. For the CDR3, the DNA is TGTGCCAGCAGCTTGGGCAGGGTAAGCACTGAAGCTTTCTTT. It encodes CASSLGRVSTEAFF.

The chain employs TRBV12-3 or TRBV12-4 and TRBJ2-3; D perhaps matches TRBD1 (5 bases). V was clipped by 5 bases and J by 5 bases, with 17 bases between them. This CDR3 spans 15 amino acids. CDR3 region: CASSHKDSIEDTQYF. In DNA, the CDR3 is TGTGCCAGCAGTCACAAAGACAGTATCGAAGATACGCAGTATTTT.

This clonotype was seen a single time. This chain links TRBV10-3 with TRBJ2-1; 7 nucleotides align to TRBD2. The V and J ends lost 9 bases and 2 bases, in that order; junction bases with no gene match: 4. The germline CDR1 and CDR2 sequences are ENHRY and SYGVKD. The CDR3 sequence is 13 residues long. CDR3 sequence (DNA): TGTGCCATAGGTAGCGGGCCCTACAATGAGCAGTTCTTC. Amino acids: CAIGSGPYNEQFF.

This clonotype was observed once. At one boundary the junction diverges from the germline segment, which might be a read error. This sequence joins TRBV20-1 and TRBJ2-7; 7 positions match TRBD1. The CDR3 length is 16 residues. Per the germline V gene, CDR1 is DFQATT and CDR2 is SNEGSKA (reference sequence). The CDR3 loop reads CGAETRGQSLHYEQYF. The CDR3 DNA is TGCGGTGCTGAAACGAGGGGACAGAGCTTACACTACGAGCAGTACTTC.

The J gene is TRBJ2-7, the V gene TRBV10-2; D perhaps matches TRBD2 (6 bases). The V and J ends lost 6 bases and 2 bases respectively, with 11 bases between them. This CDR3 has 13 amino acids. Germline-derived CDR1 and CDR2 are WSHSY and SAAADI. CDR3 residues: CASRGGEAYEQYF. CDR3 coding DNA: TGCGCCAGCAGGGGCGGGGAAGCCTACGAGCAGTACTTC.

Details on this clonotype: One junction end disagrees with the germline gene, perhaps due to a read error. The V gene is TRBV5-1, the J gene TRBJ2-3; 8 bases are a match to TRBD2. CDR1 and CDR2 from the germline V gene are SGHRS and YFSETQ. The CDR3 spans 15 residues. The CDR3 loop is CASSWPSGGGDTRYF. CDR3 DNA: TGCGCCAGCAGCTGGCCCAGCGGGGGAGGGGATACGCGGTATTTT. Full variable domain (outside the CDR3, taken from reference TRBV5-1 and TRBJ2-3): KAGVTQTPRYLIKTRGQQVTLSCSPISGHRSVSWYQQTPGQGLQFLFEYFSETQRNKGNFPGRFSGRQFSNSRSEMNVSTLELGDSALYLCASSWPSGGGDTRYFGPGTRLTVL.

V usage is TRBV10-3 and J usage is TRBJ1-2; no clear D gene. Germline V gene data show CDR1 as ENHRY and CDR2 as SYGVKD. This CDR3 comprises 13 residues. V lost 4 bases and J lost 5, with 11 bases in between. CDR3 residues: CAISGVPEYGYTF. DNA of the CDR3: TGTGCCATCAGTGGTGTACCCGAGTATGGCTACACCTTC.

DNA for the CDR3: TGCAGTGCCCACCCTTTAGCGGGAGGGCCCGTTGAGCAGTTCTTC. It encodes CSAHPLAGGPVEQFF. The chain joins TRBV20-1 to TRBJ2-1, with 11 bases that match TRBD2. V lost 6 bases, J lost 9 bases, and 13 bases stayed unmatched. Germline V gene lookup returns CDR1 DFQATT and CDR2 SNEGSKA (reference sequence). The CDR3 is 15 residues long.

This clonotype came up a few times. This sequence joins TRBV7-9 and TRBJ2-1; D might be TRBD1 or TRBD2, each matching 6 bases. V was cut by 6 bases and J by 9 bases, with 27 bases left in between. Germline CDR1 is SEHNR and CDR2 is FQNEAQ (reference sequence). CDR3 size: 17 residues. In nucleotides, the CDR3 is TGTGCCAGCAGTCCCGCCAAACGGGGGCCGACGAGAGGTGAGCAGTTCTTC. The encoded protein is CASSPAKRGPTRGEQFF. The full variable domain, in which reference TRBV7-9 and TRBJ2-1 provide the parts outside the CDR3, is DTGVSQNPRHKITKRGQNVTFRCDPISEHNRLYWYRQTLGQGPEFLTYFQNEAQLEKSRLLSDRFSAERPKGSFSTLEIQRTEQGDSAMYLCASSPAKRGPTRGEQFFGPGTRLTVL.

This clonotype was seen more than once but under ten times. This chain joins TRBV29-1 and TRBJ2-3; the D gene is possibly TRBD1 (7 bases). Trimming shortened V by 2 bases and J by 6 bases, and 18 bases separated the two germline ends. The CDR3 sequence is 15 residues long. The germline gives CDR1 SQVTM, CDR2 ANQGSEA. CDR3 DNA sequence: TGCAGCGTTGAACCGAACGACAGGGAGGAGGATACGCAGTATTTT. Its translation is CSVEPNDREEDTQYF.

This clonotype was detected once. At one end the junction does not follow the germline gene, possibly because of a read error. The gene calls are TRBV5-1 and TRBJ1-2, with TRBD1 identical over 10 bases. Germline loops: CDR1 SGHRS, CDR2 YFSETQ. CDR3 length: 15 amino acids. The CDR3 sequence: CASSNRDRGNYGCTF. CDR3 sequence (DNA): TGCGCCAGCAGCAACCGGGACAGGGGTAACTATGGCTGCACCTTC.